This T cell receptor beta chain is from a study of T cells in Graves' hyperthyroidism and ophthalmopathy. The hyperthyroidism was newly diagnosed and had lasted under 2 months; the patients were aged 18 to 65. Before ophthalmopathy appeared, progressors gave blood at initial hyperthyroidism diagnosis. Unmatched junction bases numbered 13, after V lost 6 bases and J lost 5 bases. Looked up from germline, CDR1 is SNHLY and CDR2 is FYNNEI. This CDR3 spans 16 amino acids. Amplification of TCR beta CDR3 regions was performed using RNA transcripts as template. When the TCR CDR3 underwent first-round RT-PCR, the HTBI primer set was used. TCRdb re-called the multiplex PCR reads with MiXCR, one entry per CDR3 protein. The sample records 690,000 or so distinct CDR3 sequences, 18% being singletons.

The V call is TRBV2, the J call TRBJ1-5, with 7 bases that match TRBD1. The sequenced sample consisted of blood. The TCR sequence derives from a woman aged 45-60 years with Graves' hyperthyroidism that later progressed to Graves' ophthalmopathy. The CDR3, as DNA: TGTGCCAGCAGGAAGAGAACGGGACAGCGTTATCAGCCCCAGCATTTT. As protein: CASRKRTGQRYQPQHF.